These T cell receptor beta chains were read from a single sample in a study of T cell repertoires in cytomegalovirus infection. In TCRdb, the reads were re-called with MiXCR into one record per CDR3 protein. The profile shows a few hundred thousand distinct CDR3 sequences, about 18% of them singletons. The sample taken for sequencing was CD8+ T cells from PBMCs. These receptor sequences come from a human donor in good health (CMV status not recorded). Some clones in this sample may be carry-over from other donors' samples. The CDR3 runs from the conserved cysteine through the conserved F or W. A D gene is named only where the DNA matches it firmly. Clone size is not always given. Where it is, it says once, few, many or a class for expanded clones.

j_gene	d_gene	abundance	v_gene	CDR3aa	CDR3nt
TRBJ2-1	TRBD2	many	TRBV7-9	CASSHPLAGGHEQFF	TGTGCCAGCAGCCACCCACTAGCGGGGGGGCATGAGCAGTTCTTC
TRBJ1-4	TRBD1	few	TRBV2	CASSDWTGEEKLFF	TGTGCCAGCAGTGATTGGACAGGGGAGGAAAAACTGTTTTTT
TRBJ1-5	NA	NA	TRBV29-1	CSVSGEANSNQPQHF	TGCAGCGTCTCCGGTGAGGCAAATAGCAATCAGCCCCAGCATTTT
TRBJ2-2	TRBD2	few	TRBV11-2	CASSWGGTGGKDTGELFF	TGTGCCAGCAGCTGGGGGGGAACGGGGGGTAAAGACACCGGGGAGCTGTTTTTT
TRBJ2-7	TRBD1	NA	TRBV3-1	CASSQDPSGTGNSYEQYF	TGTGCCAGCAGCCAAGATCCTTCCGGGACAGGGAACTCCTACGAGCAGTACTTC
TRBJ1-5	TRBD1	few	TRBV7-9	CASSSGGGGNQPQHF	TGTGCCAGCAGCTCGGGAGGGGGCGGCAATCAGCCCCAGCATTTT
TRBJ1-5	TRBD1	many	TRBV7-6	CASSSGTGGQPQHF	TGTGCCAGCAGCTCCGGGACAGGGGGCCAGCCCCAGCATTTT
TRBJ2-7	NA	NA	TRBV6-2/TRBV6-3	CASSFIGASYEQYF	TGTGCCAGCAGTTTCATTGGAGCCTCCTACGAGCAGTACTTC
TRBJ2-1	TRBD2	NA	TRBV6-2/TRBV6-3	CAILTPHGDGGKQFF	TGTGCCATCCTGACCCCCCACGGAGACGGGGGGAAGCAGTTCTTC
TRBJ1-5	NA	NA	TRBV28	CASRMQGHGNQPQHF	TGTGCCAGCAGGATGCAGGGGCACGGGAATCAGCCCCAGCATTTT
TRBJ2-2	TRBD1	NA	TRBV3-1	CASRTSDRTTGELFF	TGTGCCAGCAGAACTTCGGACAGGACCACCGGGGAGCTGTTTTTT
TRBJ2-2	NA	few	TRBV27	CATTSYSRNTGELFF	TGTGCCACCACCTCATACAGTCGGAACACCGGGGAGCTGTTTTTT
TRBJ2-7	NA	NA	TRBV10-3	CAISDGQTPYEQYF	TGTGCCATCAGCGACGGACAGACCCCCTACGAGCAGTACTTC
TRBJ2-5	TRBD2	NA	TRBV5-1	CASSSLPGRYQETQYF	TGCGCCAGCAGCTCGCTTCCCGGGAGGTACCAAGAGACCCAGTACTTC
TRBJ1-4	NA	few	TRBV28	CASSLYLTVNEKLFF	TGTGCCAGCAGTTTATATCTGACGGTCAATGAAAAACTGTTTTTT
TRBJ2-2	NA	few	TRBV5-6	CASSLAARPTGELFF	TGTGCCAGCAGCTTGGCCGCCAGACCTACCGGGGAGCTGTTTTTT
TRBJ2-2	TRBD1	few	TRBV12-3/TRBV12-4	CASSYRDRINTGELFF	TGTGCCAGCAGTTACCGGGACAGGATCAACACCGGGGAGCTGTTTTTT
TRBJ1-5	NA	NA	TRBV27	CASSLQGRYQPQHF	TGTGCCAGCAGCCTACAGGGTAGATATCAGCCCCAGCATTTT
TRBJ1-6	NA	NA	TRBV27	CASSLDRRNSPLHF	TGTGCCAGCAGCCTAGACAGAAGAAATTCACCCCTCCACTTT
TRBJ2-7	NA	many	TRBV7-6	CASSLTASYEQYF	TGTGCCAGCAGCTTGACAGCCTCCTACGAGCAGTACTTC
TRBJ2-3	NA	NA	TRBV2	CASGDYSTDTQYF	TGTGCCAGCGGAGATTATAGCACAGATACGCAGTATTTT
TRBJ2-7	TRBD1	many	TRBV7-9	CASSSEMGQGAYEQYF	TGTGCCAGCAGCTCCGAAATGGGACAGGGGGCCTACGAGCAGTACTTC
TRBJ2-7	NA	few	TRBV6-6	CASSVGVVEQYF	TGTGCCAGCAGCGTCGGGGTAGTTGAGCAGTACTTC
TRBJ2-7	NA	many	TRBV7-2	CASSLSPGQNYEQYF	TGTGCCAGCAGCTTATCTCCAGGACAGAACTACGAGCAGTACTTC
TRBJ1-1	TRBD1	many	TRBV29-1	CSVHMTGKSEAFF	TGCAGCGTTCACATGACAGGGAAATCTGAAGCTTTCTTT
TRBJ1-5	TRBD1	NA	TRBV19	CASSVTGTGGFQPQHF	TGTGCCAGTAGTGTAACCGGGACAGGGGGCTTTCAGCCCCAGCATTTT
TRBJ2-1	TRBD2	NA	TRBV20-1	CSARELTSGTDNEQFF	TGCAGTGCTAGAGAATTGACTAGCGGGACAGACAATGAGCAGTTCTTC
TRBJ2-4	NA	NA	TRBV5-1	CASSLRPLGGVKNIQYF	TGCGCCAGCAGCTTGCGACCCCTAGGGGGGGTGAAAAACATTCAGTACTTC
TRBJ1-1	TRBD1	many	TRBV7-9	CASSPGTANTEAFF	TGTGCCAGCAGCCCTGGGACAGCTAACACTGAAGCTTTCTTT
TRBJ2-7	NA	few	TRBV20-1	CSARGTLVHEQYF	TGCAGTGCTAGAGGGACCCTAGTCCACGAGCAGTACTTC